The sequence of this TCR beta chain was determined in a study of shared clonotypes between healthy human individuals. Using immunoSEQ multiplex PCR, the repertoire was profiled, and TCRdb retains in-frame clones only, with some absent. This table holds 730,000 or so clones, roughly 70% found once. Between the trimmed V and J ends, which lost 2 bases and 0 bases, there was a span of 10 bases. The length of the CDR3 is 15 residues. Germline loops: CDR1 SGHRS, CDR2 YFSETQ. Sequenced: memory CD4+ T cells sorted from blood. Subset denoted: CD45RA-negative fraction. This chain uses TRBV5-1 with TRBJ2-3; D ambiguous. This sequence was found in a woman aged 30 to 39 in good health. CDR3 loop: CASSLTAASTDTQYF. CDR3 DNA sequence: TGCGCCAGCAGCTTAACGGCGGCTAGCACAGATACGCAGTATTTT.